Below, 23 T cell receptor beta chains from the same sample are listed, as sequenced in a study of cytomegalovirus exposure and HLA in healthy donors. The repertoire was sequenced with immunoSEQ multiplex PCR; TCRdb's copy has only in-frame clones and lacks some. The sample consists of approximately 230,000 clones, roughly 90% of them appearing once. The material sequenced was PBMCs. The receptors derive from a man younger than 30 in good health and CMV-seropositive.

V usage is TRBV7-2 and J usage is TRBJ2-7, with 9 bases fitting TRBD1. CDR3 length: 15 residues. Germline CDR1 reads SGHTA; CDR2 reads FQGNSA. V lost 1 base to trimming and J lost 6 bases; unmatched junction nucleotides: 7. As DNA, the CDR3 is TGTGCCAGCAGCTTAGACAGGGGGCTTCATGGCGAGCAGTACTTC. Protein product: CASSLDRGLHGEQYF. The full variable domain, completed using reference TRBV7-2 and TRBJ2-7, is GAGVSQSPSNKVTEKGKDVELRCDPISGHTALYWYRQSLGQGLEFLIYFQGNSAPDKSGLPSDRFSAERTGGSVSTLTIQRTQQEDSAVYLCASSLDRGLHGEQYFGPGTRLTVT.

The rearrangement uses TRBV12-5 and TRBJ1-2, with D unclear. Per the germline V gene, CDR1 is LGHNT and CDR2 is FRNRAP. The CDR3 contains 12 residues. The V end lost 1 base, the J end lost 2 bases, and 2 bases lay between the germline ends. The CDR3: CASGLENYGYTF. The CDR3 nucleotides read TGTGCTAGTGGTTTGGAGAACTATGGCTACACCTTC.

The V and J genes are TRBV6-5 and TRBJ2-2; D tentatively fits TRBD1 or TRBD2 (5 bases each). Germline CDR1 and CDR2: MNHEY and SVGAGI. The V and J ends lost 2 bases and 3 bases respectively, with 10 bases between them. The CDR3 is made up of 15 amino acids. CDR3 protein: CASSYVQGDTGELFF. The CDR3 nucleotides are TGTGCCAGCAGTTACGTCCAGGGAGACACCGGGGAGCTGTTTTTT.

This sequence joins TRBV19 and TRBJ1-5; D is unclear. The V end was cut by 7 bases, the J end by 0 bases, with 10 bases between. Germline V gene data show CDR1 as LNHDA and CDR2 as SQIVND (reference sequence). The CDR3 extends over 14 amino acids. For the CDR3, the DNA is TGTGCCAGTACTTGGGGTTATAGCAATCAGCCCCAGCATTTT. The encoded protein is CASTWGYSNQPQHF.

This clone turned up a few times. V gene TRBV5-6 combines with J gene TRBJ2-5; D gene unclear. This CDR3 spans 12 amino acids. Trimming took 5 bases from V and 5 from J, leaving 10 bases between them. The V gene's germline CDR1 is SGHDT and CDR2 YYEEEE. The CDR3 coding sequence is TGTGCCAGCAGATCGATGGAGGAGACCCAGTACTTC. Its protein is CASRSMEETQYF.

This clone turned up a few times. This chain connects TRBV29-1 to TRBJ2-7, with 7 positions matching TRBD1. The germline gives CDR1 SQVTM, CDR2 ANQGSEA. The CDR3 has 12 amino acids. Unmatched junction bases numbered 4, after V lost 4 bases and J lost 4 bases. CDR3 sequence (DNA): TGCAGCGTTGCCCGGGACAGATACGAGCAGTACTTC. Its protein is CSVARDRYEQYF.

The chain links TRBV6-1 to TRBJ2-3, with unresolved D. Per the germline V gene, CDR1 is MNHNS and CDR2 is SASEGT. There are 16 residues in the CDR3. V gave up 2 bases and J gave up 0 bases, with 12 bases separating them. CDR3 loop: CASSERVTVSTDTQYF. CDR3 in DNA: TGTGCCAGCAGTGAACGTGTTACAGTTAGCACAGATACGCAGTATTTT.

The V and J genes are TRBV5-1 and TRBJ2-1; D is uncertain. The germline V gene has CDR1 SGHRS and CDR2 YFSETQ. This CDR3 has 17 amino acids. The ends were cut back, 0 bases at V and 0 bases at J, with 13 bases in the middle. The DNA of the CDR3 is TGCGCCAGCAGCTTGGCACGGCGGAGTCCCTCCTACAATGAGCAGTTCTTC. Its translation: CASSLARRSPSYNEQFF.

The V call is TRBV2, the J call TRBJ2-7, with 10 bases lining up with TRBD1. The CDR3 is made up of 15 amino acids. The germline gives CDR1 SNHLY, CDR2 FYNNEI. With 4 bases clipped from V and 4 bases from J, the junction kept 7 bases outside the gene matches. CDR3 residues: CASSAGQGVLYEQYF. The CDR3 nucleotides read TGTGCCAGCAGTGCCGGACAGGGGGTACTATACGAGCAGTACTTC.

This clone was recorded only once. This chain connects TRBV30 to TRBJ2-1, with 15 bases identical to TRBD2. The trim removed 3 bases at V and 3 bases at J, leaving 6 bases unmatched. This CDR3 is built from 17 residues. Germline V gene lookup returns CDR1 GTSNPN and CDR2 SVGIG (reference sequence). DNA of the CDR3: TGTGCCTGGAGGATGGGACTAGCGGGAGGATTCTACAATGAGCAGTTCTTC. Translated, it gives CAWRMGLAGGFYNEQFF.

The chain employs TRBV4-3 and TRBJ2-1; possible D gene TRBD2, 6 bases. The V gene's germline CDR1 is LGHNA and CDR2 YSLEER. The ends were cut back, 4 bases at V and 5 bases at J, with 18 bases in the middle. CDR3 size: 16 residues. The CDR3 region is CASSPRTQGLNNEQFF. The CDR3 DNA sequence: TGCGCCAGCAGCCCCCGTACTCAGGGACTTAACAATGAGCAGTTCTTC.

V is TRBV6-1 and J is TRBJ2-7; 7 bases line up with TRBD1. V trimming: 7 bases; J trimming: 0 bases; junction bases outside the gene matches: 6. CDR1 and CDR2 (germline): MNHNS, SASEGT. The CDR3 totals 14 residues. The CDR3 DNA follows: TGTGCCAGCATACCAGGACAGGTCTCCTACGAGCAGTACTTC. Residues: CASIPGQVSYEQYF.

The chain couples TRBV6-1 to TRBJ2-5; D may be TRBD2 (5 bases). V lost 4 bases to trimming and J lost 4 bases, with 16 bases between them. This CDR3 has 15 amino acids. CDR1 and CDR2 from the germline V gene are MNHNS and SASEGT. The DNA of the CDR3 is TGTGCCAGCAGTGGGCAGCGGCACCTGGGAGAGACCCAGTACTTC. Translation: CASSGQRHLGETQYF.

The sample holds a few counts of this clone. This chain uses TRBV5-1 with TRBJ2-7, with D tentatively TRBD2 (6 bases). V lost 1 base and J 2 bases, leaving 10 bases between the germline ends. The germline gives CDR1 SGHRS, CDR2 YFSETQ. CDR3 length: 14 amino acids. In nucleotides, the CDR3 is TGCGCCAGCAGCTTGAGTGGGGGGACCTACGAGCAGTACTTC. Residues: CASSLSGGTYEQYF.

This chain joins TRBV6-5 and TRBJ2-7; perhaps TRBD2 as D (6 bases). Trimming took off 3 bases at V and 0 bases at J, with 12 bases between the two ends. CDR1 MNHEY and CDR2 SVGAGI come from the germline V gene. This CDR3 has 15 amino acids. The CDR3: CASSYQAGSSYEQYF. The CDR3, as DNA: TGTGCCAGCAGTTATCAAGCGGGTTCCTCCTACGAGCAGTACTTC.

The genes are TRBV7-9 and TRBJ1-2; D uncertain. This CDR3 comprises 14 residues. Germline loops: CDR1 SEHNR, CDR2 FQNEAQ (reference sequence). V dropped 2 bases and J dropped 8 bases, with 15 bases sitting between them. DNA of the CDR3: TGTGCCAGCAGCTTATCGGACGGGTTTCTAGGCTACACCTTC. Its translation: CASSLSDGFLGYTF.

The rearrangement links TRBV27 to TRBJ1-5, with a weak D call TRBD1 (5 bases). V was clipped by 2 bases and J by 3 bases, with 8 bases between them. Germline V gives CDR1 MNHEY, CDR2 SMNVEV (reference sequence). This CDR3 has 14 residues. The DNA for the CDR3 is TGTGCCAGCAGTTTAACAGGTAACAATCAGCCCCAGCATTTT. Protein sequence: CASSLTGNNQPQHF.

In its sample, this clone was seen once. This chain connects TRBV27 to TRBJ2-2; D possibly corresponds to TRBD2 (5 bases). The CDR3 totals 16 residues. Germline V lookup: CDR1 MNHEY, CDR2 SMNVEV (reference sequence). Trimming pared 2 bases from V and 1 base from J, leaving 11 bases between. In DNA form, the CDR3 reads TGTGCCAGCAGTTTAAGCGGACGGTTGAACACCGGGGAGCTGTTTTTT. Its protein is CASSLSGRLNTGELFF.

A few counts support this clone. The identical CDR3 is also encoded by other nucleotide sequences in the sample. This chain connects TRBV4-2 to TRBJ2-5; TRBD1 matches at 9 bases. Germline V CDR1 and CDR2: LGHNA, YNFKEQ. The CDR3 totals 15 residues. The trim removed 0 bases at V and 5 bases at J, leaving 4 bases unmatched. The CDR3 region is CASSQETGGSETQYF. CDR3 DNA sequence: TGTGCCAGCAGCCAAGAGACAGGGGGGTCCGAGACCCAGTACTTC.

This chain uses TRBV9 with TRBJ1-2; 7 nucleotides match TRBD1. The germline V gene has CDR1 SGDLS and CDR2 YYNGEE. This CDR3 has 17 residues. V shed 2 bases and J 0 bases; nucleotides not matched to a gene: 10. Written as DNA, the CDR3 is TGTGCCAGCAGCGTGAGGAGGGGGCATTCAGCTAACTATGGCTACACCTTC. As protein: CASSVRRGHSANYGYTF.

The table lists this clone with a count of one. The J gene is TRBJ2-1, the V gene TRBV6-1, with D possibly being TRBD2 (6 bases). V gave up 6 bases and J gave up 6 bases, with 12 bases separating them. The CDR3 is 13 residues long. Germline CDR1 reads MNHNS; CDR2 reads SASEGT. CDR3 amino acids: CASRFYGGNEQFF. CDR3 nucleotides: TGTGCCAGCAGGTTCTACGGGGGCAATGAGCAGTTCTTC.

The V and J genes are TRBV5-6 and TRBJ2-5; D remains ambiguous. Trimming shortened V by 1 base and J by 0 bases, and 10 bases separated the two germline ends. The germline V gene encodes CDR1 SGHDT and CDR2 YYEEEE. The CDR3 runs 15 residues. CDR3 sequence (DNA): TGTGCCAGCAGCTTGCGGGCGGAGTACCAAGAGACCCAGTACTTC. This sequence encodes CASSLRAEYQETQYF. Filled out from reference TRBV5-6 and TRBJ2-5, the complete variable domain reads DAGVTQSPTHLIKTRGQQVTLRCSPKSGHDTVSWYQQALGQGPQFIFQYYEEEERQRGNFPDRFSGHQFPNYSSELNVNALLLGDSALYLCASSLRAEYQETQYFGPGTRLLVL.

V and J are TRBV6-5 and TRBJ2-2; D ambiguous. V lost 6 bases to trimming and J lost 6 bases, with 11 bases between them. Germline CDR1 and CDR2: MNHEY and SVGAGI. This CDR3 comprises 13 residues. The CDR3 DNA follows: TGTGCCAGCAGCCATAGGGATCCCGGGGAGCTGTTTTTT. Residues: CASSHRDPGELFF.